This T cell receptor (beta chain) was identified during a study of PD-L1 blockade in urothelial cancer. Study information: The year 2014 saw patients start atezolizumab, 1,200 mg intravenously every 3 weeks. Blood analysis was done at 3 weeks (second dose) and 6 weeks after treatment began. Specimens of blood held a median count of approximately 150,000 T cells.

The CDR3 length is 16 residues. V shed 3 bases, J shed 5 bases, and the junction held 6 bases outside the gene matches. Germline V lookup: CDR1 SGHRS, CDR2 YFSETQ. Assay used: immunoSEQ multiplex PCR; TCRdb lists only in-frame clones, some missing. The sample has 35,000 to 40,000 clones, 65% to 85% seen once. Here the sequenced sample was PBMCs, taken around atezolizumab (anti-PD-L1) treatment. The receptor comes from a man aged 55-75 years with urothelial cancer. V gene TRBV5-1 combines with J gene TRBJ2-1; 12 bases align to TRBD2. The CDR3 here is CASSYASGGAHNEQFF. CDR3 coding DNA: TGCGCCAGCAGCTATGCTAGCGGGGGGGCCCACAATGAGCAGTTCTTC.